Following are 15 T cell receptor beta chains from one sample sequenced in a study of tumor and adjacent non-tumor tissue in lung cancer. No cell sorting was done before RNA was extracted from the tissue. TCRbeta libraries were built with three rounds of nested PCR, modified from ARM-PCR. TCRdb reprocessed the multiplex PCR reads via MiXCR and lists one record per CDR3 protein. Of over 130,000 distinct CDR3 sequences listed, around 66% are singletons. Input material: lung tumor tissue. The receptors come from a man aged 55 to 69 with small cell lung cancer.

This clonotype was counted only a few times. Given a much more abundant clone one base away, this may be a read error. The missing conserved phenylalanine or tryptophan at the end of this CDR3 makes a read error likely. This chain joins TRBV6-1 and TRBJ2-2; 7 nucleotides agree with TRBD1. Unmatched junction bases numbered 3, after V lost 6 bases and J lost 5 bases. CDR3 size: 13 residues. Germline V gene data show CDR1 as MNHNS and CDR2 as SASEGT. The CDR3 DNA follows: TGTGCCAGCAGGACGACAGGGACCGGGGAGCTGTTTGTT. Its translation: CASRTTGTGELFV.

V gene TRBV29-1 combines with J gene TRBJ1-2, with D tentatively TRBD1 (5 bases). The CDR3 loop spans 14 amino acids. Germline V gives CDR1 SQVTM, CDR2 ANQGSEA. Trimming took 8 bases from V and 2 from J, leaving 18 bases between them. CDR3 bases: TGCAGCACTGTCGTTGGACAACGAAACTATGGCTACACCTTC. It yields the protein CSTVVGQRNYGYTF.

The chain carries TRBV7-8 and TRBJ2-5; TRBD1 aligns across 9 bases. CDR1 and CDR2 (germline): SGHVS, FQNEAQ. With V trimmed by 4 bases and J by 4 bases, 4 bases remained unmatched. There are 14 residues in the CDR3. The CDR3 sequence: CASSSTGGGETQYF. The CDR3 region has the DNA TGTGCCAGCAGCTCGACAGGGGGGGGAGAGACCCAGTACTTC.

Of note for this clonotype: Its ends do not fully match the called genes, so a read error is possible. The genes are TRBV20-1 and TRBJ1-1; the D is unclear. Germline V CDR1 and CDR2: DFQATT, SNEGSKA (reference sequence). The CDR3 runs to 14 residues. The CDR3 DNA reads TGCAGTGCTAGAGACAGTGTGGTGAACACTAAAGCTTTCTTT. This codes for CSARDSVVNTKAFF.

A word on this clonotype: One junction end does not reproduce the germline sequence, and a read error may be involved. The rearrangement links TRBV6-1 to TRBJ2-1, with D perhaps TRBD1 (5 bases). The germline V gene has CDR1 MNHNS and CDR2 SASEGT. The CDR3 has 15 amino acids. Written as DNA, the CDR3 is TGTGTCAGCACTATAGGAAGCGAATTGGACAATGAGCTGTTCTTC. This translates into CVSTIGSELDNELFF.

The CDR3 region has the DNA TGTGCCAGCAGTTCCCCGGGGGACAGGGGAGCAACTAATGAAAAACTGTTTTTT. Translation: CASSSPGDRGATNEKLFF. The chain has TRBV28 and TRBJ1-4; TRBD1 agrees at 10 bases. The V gene end was trimmed by 4 bases and the J gene end by 0 bases; junction bases not matched to a gene: 8. CDR1 and CDR2 (germline): MDHEN, SYDVKM. The CDR3 runs to 18 residues.

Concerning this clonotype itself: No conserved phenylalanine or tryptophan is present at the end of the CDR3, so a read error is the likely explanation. The CDR3 protein is CTVGRASGVRDTQYL. CDR3 coding DNA: TGCACCGTTGGGAGGGCTAGCGGGGTGAGGGATACGCAGTATCTT. The rearrangement uses TRBV29-1 and TRBJ2-3; 9 positions match TRBD2. CDR1 is SQVTM, CDR2 ANQGSEA, per germline. This CDR3 is 15 amino acids long.

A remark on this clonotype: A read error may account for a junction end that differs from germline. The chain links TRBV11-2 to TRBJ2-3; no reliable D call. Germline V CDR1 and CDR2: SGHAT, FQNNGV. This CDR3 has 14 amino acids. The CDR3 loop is CASSLGSGVDMQYF. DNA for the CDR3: TGTGCCAGTAGCTTAGGTTCGGGCGTAGATATGCAGTATTTT. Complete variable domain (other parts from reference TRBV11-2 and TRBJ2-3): EAGVAQSPRYKIIEKRQSVAFWCNPISGHATLYWYQQILGQGPKLLIQFQNNGVVDDSQLPKDRFSAERLKGVDSTLKIQPAKLEDSAVYLCASSLGSGVDMQYFGPGTRLTVL.

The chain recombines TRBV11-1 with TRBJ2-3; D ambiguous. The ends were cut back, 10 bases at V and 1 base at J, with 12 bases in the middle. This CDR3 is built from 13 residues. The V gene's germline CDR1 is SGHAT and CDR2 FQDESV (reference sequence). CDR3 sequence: CAIKGTRTDTQYF. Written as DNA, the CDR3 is TGTGCCATCAAGGGAACCCGCACAGATACGCAGTATTTT.

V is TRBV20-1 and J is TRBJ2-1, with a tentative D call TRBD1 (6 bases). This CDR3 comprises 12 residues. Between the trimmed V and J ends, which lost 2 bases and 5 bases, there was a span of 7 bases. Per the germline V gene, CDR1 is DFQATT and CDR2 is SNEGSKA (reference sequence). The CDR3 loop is CSARQGNNEQFF. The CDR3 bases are TGCAGTGCTAGACAGGGGAACAATGAGCAGTTCTTC.

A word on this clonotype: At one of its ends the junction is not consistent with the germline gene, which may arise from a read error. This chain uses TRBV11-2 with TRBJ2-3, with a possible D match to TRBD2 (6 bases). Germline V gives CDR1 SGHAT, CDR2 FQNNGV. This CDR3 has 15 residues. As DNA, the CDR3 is TGTGCCAGCAGCTTCGGCGGGATGGTCACAGATGCGCATTATTTT. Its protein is CASSFGGMVTDAHYF.

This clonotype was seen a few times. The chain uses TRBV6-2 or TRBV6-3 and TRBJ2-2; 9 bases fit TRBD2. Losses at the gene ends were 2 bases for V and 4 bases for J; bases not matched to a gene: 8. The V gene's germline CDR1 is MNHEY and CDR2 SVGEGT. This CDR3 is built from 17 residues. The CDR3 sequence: CASSYEAGLAITGELFF. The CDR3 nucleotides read TGTGCCAGCAGTTACGAGGCGGGACTAGCCATCACCGGGGAGCTGTTTTTT.

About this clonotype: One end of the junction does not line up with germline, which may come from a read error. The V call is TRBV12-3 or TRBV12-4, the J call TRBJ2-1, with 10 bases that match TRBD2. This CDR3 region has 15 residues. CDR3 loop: CANSSGLASYNEQFF. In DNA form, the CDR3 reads TGTGCCAACAGTTCGGGACTAGCGAGCTACAATGAGCAGTTCTTC.

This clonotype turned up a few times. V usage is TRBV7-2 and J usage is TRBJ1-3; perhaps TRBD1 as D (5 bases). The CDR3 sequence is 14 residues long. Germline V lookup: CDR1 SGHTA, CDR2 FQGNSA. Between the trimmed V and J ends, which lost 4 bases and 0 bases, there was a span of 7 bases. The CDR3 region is CASSSGSSGNTIYF. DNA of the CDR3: TGTGCCAGCAGCTCAGGGAGCTCTGGAAACACCATATATTTT.

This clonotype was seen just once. The CDR3 sequence: CASSVRAGLTRANVLTF. As DNA, the CDR3 is TGCGCCAGCAGCGTGAGGGCAGGCCTTACTCGGGCCAACGTCCTGACTTTC. V is TRBV5-1 and J is TRBJ2-6; perhaps TRBD2 as D (5 bases). The CDR3 spans 17 residues. Trimming took off 4 bases at V and 5 bases at J, with 19 bases between the two ends. Germline CDR1 and CDR2: SGHRS and YFSETQ.